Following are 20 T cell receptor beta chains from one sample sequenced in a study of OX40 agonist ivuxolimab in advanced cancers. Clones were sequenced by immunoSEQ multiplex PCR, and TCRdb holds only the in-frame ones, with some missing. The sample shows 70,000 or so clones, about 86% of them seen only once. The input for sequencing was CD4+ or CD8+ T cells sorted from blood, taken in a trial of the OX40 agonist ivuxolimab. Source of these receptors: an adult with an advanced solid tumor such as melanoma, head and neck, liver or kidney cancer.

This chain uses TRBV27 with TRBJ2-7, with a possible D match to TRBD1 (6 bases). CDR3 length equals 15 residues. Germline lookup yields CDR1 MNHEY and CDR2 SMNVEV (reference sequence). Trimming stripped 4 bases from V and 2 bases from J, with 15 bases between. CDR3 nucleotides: TGTGCCAGCAGTTCCTCCGGGACACCGCCCTACGAGCAGTACTTC. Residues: CASSSSGTPPYEQYF.

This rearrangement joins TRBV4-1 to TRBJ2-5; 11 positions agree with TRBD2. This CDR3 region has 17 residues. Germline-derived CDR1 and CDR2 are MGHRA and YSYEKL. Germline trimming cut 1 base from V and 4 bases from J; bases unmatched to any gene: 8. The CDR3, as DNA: TGCGCCAGCAGCCAAGTTTTAGCGGGGGGGCATGGAGAGACCCAGTACTTC. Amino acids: CASSQVLAGGHGETQYF.

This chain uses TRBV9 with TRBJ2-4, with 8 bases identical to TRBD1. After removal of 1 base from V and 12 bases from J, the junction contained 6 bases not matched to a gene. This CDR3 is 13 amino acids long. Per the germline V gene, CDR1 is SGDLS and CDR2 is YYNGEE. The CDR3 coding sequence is TGTGCCAGCAGCGTACAACAGGGGGACTCTCAGTACTTC. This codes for CASSVQQGDSQYF.

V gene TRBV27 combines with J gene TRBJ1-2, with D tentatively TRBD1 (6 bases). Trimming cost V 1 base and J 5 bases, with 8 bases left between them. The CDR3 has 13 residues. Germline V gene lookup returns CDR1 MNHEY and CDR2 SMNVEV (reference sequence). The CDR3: CASSLWQGYGYTF. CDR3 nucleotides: TGTGCCAGCAGTTTATGGCAGGGGTATGGCTACACCTTC.

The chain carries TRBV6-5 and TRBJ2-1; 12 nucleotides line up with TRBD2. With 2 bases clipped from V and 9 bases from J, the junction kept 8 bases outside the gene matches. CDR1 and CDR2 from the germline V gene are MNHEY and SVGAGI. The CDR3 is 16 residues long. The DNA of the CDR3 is TGTGCCAGCAGTTACCTTTCGCTAGCGGGAGGGGGTGAGCAGTTCTTC. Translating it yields CASSYLSLAGGGEQFF.

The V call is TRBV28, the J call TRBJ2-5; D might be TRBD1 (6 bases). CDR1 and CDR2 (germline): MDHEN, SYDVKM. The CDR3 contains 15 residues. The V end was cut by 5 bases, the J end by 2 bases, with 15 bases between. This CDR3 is CASSPSWGRQETQYF. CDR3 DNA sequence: TGTGCCAGCAGTCCCAGTTGGGGGCGACAAGAGACCCAGTACTTC.

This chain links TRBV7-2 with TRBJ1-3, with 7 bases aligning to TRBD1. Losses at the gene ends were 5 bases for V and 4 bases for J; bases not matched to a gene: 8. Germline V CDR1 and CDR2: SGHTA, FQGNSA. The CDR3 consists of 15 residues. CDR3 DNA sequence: TGTGCCAGCAGCCCTAACTGGGGACAGGGAAACACCATATATTTT. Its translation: CASSPNWGQGNTIYF. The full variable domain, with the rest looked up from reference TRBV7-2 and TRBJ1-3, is GAGVSQSPSNKVTEKGKDVELRCDPISGHTALYWYRQSLGQGLEFLIYFQGNSAPDKSGLPSDRFSAERTGGSVSTLTIQRTQQEDSAVYLCASSPNWGQGNTIYFGEGSWLTVV.

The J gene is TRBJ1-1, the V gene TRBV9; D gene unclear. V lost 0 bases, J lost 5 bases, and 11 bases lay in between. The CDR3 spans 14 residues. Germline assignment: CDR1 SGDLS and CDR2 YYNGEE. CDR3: CASSVGRRLTEAFF. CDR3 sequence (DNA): TGTGCCAGCAGCGTAGGACGGAGGTTGACTGAAGCTTTCTTT.

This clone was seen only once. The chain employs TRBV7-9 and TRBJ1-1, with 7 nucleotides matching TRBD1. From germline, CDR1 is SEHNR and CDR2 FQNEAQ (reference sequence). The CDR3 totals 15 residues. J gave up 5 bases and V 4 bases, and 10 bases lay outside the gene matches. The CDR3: CASSSDPGRGTEAFF. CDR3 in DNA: TGTGCCAGCAGCTCTGACCCGGGCAGGGGGACTGAAGCTTTCTTT.

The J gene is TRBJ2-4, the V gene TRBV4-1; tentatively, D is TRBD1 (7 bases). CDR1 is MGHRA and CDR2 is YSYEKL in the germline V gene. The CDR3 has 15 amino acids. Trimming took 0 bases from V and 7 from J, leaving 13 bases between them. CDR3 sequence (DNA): TGCGCCAGCAGCCAAGATCAGGGGGGCCCGAACATTCAGTACTTC. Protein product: CASSQDQGGPNIQYF.

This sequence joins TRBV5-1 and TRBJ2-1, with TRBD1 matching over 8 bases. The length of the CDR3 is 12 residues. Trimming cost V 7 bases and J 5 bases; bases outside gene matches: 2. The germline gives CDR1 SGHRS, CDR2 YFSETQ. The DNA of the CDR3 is TGCGCCAGCTCGGACAGGGACAATGAGCAGTTCTTC. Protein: CASSDRDNEQFF.

CDR3 sequence reads: CASSLPLGRGYYNEQFF. DNA of the CDR3: TGTGCCAGCAGCTTACCTCTGGGCAGGGGGTATTACAATGAGCAGTTCTTC. The chain employs TRBV7-9 and TRBJ2-1; 7 nucleotides align to TRBD1. The junction had 11 bases not matched to a gene; V was cut back by 2 bases and J by 4 bases. The CDR3 spans 17 residues. In germline, CDR1 is SEHNR, CDR2 FQNEAQ (reference sequence).

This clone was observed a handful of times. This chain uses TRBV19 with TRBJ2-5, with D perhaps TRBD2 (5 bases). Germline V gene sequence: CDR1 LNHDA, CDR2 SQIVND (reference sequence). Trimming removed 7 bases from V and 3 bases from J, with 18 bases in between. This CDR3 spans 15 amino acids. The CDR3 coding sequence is TGTGCCAGTATTGGGAGCGGCACACGAAAAGAGACCCAGTACTTC. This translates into CASIGSGTRKETQYF.

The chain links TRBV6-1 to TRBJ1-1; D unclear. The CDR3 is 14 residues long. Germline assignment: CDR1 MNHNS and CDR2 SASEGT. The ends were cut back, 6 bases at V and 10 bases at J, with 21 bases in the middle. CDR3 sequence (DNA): TGTGCCAGCAGCCCCCGAACGGTGGTTGGCGGAGCTTTCTTT. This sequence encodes CASSPRTVVGGAFF.

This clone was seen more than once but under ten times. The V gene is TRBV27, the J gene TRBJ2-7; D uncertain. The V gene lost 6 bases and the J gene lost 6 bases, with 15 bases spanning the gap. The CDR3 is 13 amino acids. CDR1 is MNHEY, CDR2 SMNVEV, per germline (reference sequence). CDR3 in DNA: TGTGCCAGCAGGTTGAAGGGTTCGCGCGAGCAGTACTTC. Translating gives CASRLKGSREQYF.

This CDR3 reads CASSFQGGGYNEQFF. The CDR3 DNA is TGTGCCAGCAGCTTCCAGGGGGGAGGCTACAATGAGCAGTTCTTC. The chain recombines TRBV11-3 with TRBJ2-1, with D maybe TRBD1 (7 bases). The CDR3 is made up of 15 amino acids. Trimming took off 3 bases at V and 3 bases at J, with 12 bases between the two ends. Germline V CDR1 and CDR2: SGHNT, YENEEA.

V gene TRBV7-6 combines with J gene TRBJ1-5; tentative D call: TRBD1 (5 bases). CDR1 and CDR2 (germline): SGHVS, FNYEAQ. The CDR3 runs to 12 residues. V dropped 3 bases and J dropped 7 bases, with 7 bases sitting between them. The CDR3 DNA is TGTGCCAGCAGCTTGTGGGGGCAGCCCCAGCATTTT. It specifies CASSLWGQPQHF. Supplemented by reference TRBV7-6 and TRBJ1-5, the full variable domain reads GAGVSQSPRYKVTKRGQDVALRCDPISGHVSLYWYRQALGQGPEFLTYFNYEAQQDKSGLPNDRFSAERPEGSISTLTIQRTEQRDSAMYRCASSLWGQPQHFGDGTRLSIL.

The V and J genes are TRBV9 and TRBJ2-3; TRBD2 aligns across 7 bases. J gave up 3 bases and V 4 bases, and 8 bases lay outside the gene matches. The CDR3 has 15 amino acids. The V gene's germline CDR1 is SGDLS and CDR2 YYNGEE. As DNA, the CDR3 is TGTGCCAGCAGCTCCACTAGCGTGGGGACAGATACGCAGTATTTT. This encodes CASSSTSVGTDTQYF.

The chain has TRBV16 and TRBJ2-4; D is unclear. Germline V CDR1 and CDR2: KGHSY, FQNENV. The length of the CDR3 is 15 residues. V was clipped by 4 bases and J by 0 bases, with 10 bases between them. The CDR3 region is CASSRPDLAKNIQYF. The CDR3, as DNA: TGTGCCAGCAGCCGCCCGGATCTAGCCAAAAACATTCAGTACTTC.

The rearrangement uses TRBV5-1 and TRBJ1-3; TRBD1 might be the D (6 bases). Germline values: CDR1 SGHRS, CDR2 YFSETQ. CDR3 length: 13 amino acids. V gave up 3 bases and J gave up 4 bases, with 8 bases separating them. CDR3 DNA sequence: TGCGCCAGCAGCTCAGGGGACGGAAACACCATATATTTT. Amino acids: CASSSGDGNTIYF.